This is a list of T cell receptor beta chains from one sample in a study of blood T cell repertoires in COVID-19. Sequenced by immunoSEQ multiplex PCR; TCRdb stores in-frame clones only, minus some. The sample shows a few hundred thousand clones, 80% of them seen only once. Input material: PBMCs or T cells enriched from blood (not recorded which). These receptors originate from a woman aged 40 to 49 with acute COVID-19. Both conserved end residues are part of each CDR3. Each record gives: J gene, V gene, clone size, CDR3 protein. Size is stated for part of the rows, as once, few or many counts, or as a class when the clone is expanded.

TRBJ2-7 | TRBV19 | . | CATGDRATYEQYF
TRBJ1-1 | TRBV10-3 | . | CAISKGGVKTEAFF
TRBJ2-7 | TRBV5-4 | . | CASSLSRQGYEQYF
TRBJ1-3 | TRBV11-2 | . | CASSSWTAIFSGNTIYF
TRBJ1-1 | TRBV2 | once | CASRGNGGEAFF
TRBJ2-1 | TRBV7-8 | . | CASSPLATGKNEQFF
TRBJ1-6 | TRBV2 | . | CASSAMAGGASPLHF
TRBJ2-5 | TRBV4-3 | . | CASSQGLLAGLETQYF
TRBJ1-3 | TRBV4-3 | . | CASSQVRNRYSGNTIYF
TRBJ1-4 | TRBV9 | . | CASSVGTGYNEKLFF
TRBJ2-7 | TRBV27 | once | CASSDRVYEQYF
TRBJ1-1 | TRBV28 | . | CASRPGTVNTEAFF
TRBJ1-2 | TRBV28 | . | CASSLPPMTGEGYTF
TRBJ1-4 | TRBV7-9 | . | CASSSPVRLATNEKLFF
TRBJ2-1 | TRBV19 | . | CASSTQGAVDEQFF
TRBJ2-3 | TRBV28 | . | CASRTRTDTQYF
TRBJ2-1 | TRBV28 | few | CAHSASGRNEQFF
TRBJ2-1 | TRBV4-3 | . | CASSQRGNEQFF
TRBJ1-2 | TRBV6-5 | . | CASSYPTGLGYGYTF
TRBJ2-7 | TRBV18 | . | CASSPRTRGEQYF
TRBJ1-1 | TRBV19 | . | CASSIGDRVNTEAFF
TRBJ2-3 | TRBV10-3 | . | CAIRADRGRTDTQYF
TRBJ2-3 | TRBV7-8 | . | CASSLAPTGGTDTQYF
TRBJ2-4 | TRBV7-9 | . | CASSLEGSSIKNIQYF
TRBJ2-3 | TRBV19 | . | CASSPLDSGGSDTQYF
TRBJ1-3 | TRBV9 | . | CASSVLSSGTASGNTIYF
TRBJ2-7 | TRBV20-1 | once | CSALDTYEQYF
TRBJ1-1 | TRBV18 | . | CASSIHKDSEAFF
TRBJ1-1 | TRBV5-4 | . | CASSLGTGNTEAFF
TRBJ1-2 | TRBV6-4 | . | CASSDHGGEGYTF
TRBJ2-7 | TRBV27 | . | CASSTGQGYEQYF
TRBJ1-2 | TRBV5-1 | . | CASSLLPGTGDGYTF
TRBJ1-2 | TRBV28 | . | CASSLEARGYTF
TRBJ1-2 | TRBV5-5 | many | CASSTGTALGYGYTF
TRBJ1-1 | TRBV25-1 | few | CASSGHRGTEAFF
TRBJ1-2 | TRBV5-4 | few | CASSLVGGSAHLRGYGYTF
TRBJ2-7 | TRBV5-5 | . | CASNQPGTGDYEQYF
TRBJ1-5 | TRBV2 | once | CASRKSIGVDQPQHF